This is a list of T cell receptor beta chains from one sample in a study of blood T cell repertoires in COVID-19. TCRdb's copy holds only in-frame clones and misses some; the assay was immunoSEQ multiplex PCR. The table includes about 170,000 clones, 75% to 90% detected once. The specimen sequenced was PBMCs or T cells enriched from blood (not recorded which). The receptors stem from a woman in her 50s who had recovered from COVID-19. CDR3s include the opening cysteine and the closing phenylalanine or tryptophan. A D gene is named only where the DNA matches it firmly. The listing skips clone size in some rows; elsewhere it reads once, few, many or a size class.

cdr3_nt	cdr3_aa	j_call	v_call	d_call	clone_size
TGTGCCAGCAGCCGGGACAGGTCCCAAGAGACCCAGTACTTC	CASSRDRSQETQYF	TRBJ2-5	TRBV2	TRBD1	NA
TGTGCCAGCAGCGTAGGTGGTAGCGGAGACACAGATACGCAGTATTTT	CASSVGGSGDTDTQYF	TRBJ2-3	TRBV9	NA	NA
TGTGCCAGCAGTTACCTGGGGGGCACCGGGGAGCTGTTTTTT	CASSYLGGTGELFF	TRBJ2-2	TRBV6-2/TRBV6-3	NA	NA
TGTGCCATCAGTGAGTCGAACAGGGGCAAGGGGCCCCAGCATTTT	CAISESNRGKGPQHF	TRBJ1-5	TRBV10-3	TRBD1	NA
TGTGCCTGGAATCTAGGACAGAGCGAAAAACTGTTTTTT	CAWNLGQSEKLFF	TRBJ1-4	TRBV30	NA	NA
NA	CASSFWGQGAGSPLHF	TRBJ1-6	TRBV12-1	NA	NA
TGTGCCAGTAGTAACCGCGGGGGGGGTGGCTACACCTTC	CASSNRGGGGYTF	TRBJ1-2	TRBV19	NA	NA
TGCGCCAGCAGCTTGGGGGACAGATGGGGACGAGGAAACACCATATATTTT	CASSLGDRWGRGNTIYF	TRBJ1-3	TRBV5-1	TRBD1	few
TGTGCCAGCAGCTTTTCGGGGGACACCGGGGAGCTGTTTTTT	CASSFSGDTGELFF	TRBJ2-2	TRBV7-3	NA	NA
TGTGCCAGCAGGCCGGGACTAGCGGACTACAATGAGCAGTTCTTC	CASRPGLADYNEQFF	TRBJ2-1	TRBV2	TRBD2	NA
TGTGCCAGCAGCGGAACAGGAATAACTAACTATGGCTACACCTTC	CASSGTGITNYGYTF	TRBJ1-2	TRBV2	NA	NA
TGCGCCAGCAGCGCAACGGGGGGAAATGAGCAGTTCTTC	CASSATGGNEQFF	TRBJ2-1	TRBV5-1	TRBD2	NA
TGTGCCAGTAGAGGGGTACAGGGTAGTGAAGCTTTCTTT	CASRGVQGSEAFF	TRBJ1-1	TRBV19	NA	NA
TGCGCCAGCAGCCAAGATACGGTCAGGTCAGCTAACTATGGCTACACCTTC	CASSQDTVRSANYGYTF	TRBJ1-2	TRBV4-3	NA	NA
TGCGCCAGCACTGCAGGGGGTCTGGCCAATGAGCAGTTCTTC	CASTAGGLANEQFF	TRBJ2-1	TRBV5-1	TRBD1	NA
TGTGCCAGCAGTGAAGCTCGGGGACACCGGGAGCTGTTTTTT	CASSEARGHRELFF	TRBJ2-2	TRBV6-1	NA	many
TGTGCCAGCAGCCTAACAGGGGACAATGAGCAGTTCTTC	CASSLTGDNEQFF	TRBJ2-1	TRBV12-3/TRBV12-4	TRBD1	once
TGTGCCAGCAGCGTAGGACACCTTAACACTGAAGCTTTCTTT	CASSVGHLNTEAFF	TRBJ1-1	TRBV9	NA	NA